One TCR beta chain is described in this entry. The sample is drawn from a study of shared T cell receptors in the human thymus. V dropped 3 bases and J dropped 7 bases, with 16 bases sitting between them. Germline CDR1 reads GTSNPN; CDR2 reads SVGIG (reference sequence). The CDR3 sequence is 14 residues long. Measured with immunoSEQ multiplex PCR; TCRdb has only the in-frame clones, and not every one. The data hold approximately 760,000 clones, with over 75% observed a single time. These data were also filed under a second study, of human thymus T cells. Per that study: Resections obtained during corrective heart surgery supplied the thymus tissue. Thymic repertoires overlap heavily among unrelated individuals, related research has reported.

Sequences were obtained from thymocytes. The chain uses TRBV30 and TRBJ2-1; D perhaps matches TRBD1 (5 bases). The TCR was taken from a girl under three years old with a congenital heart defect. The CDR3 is CAWRVWTRRNEQFF. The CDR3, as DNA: TGTGCCTGGAGGGTTTGGACACGAAGGAATGAGCAGTTCTTC. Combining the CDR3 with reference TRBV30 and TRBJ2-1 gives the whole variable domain SQTIHQWPATLVQPVGSPLSLECTVEGTSNPNLYWYRQAAGRGLQLLFYSVGIGQISSEVPQNLSASRPQDRQFILSSKKLLLSDSGFYLCAWRVWTRRNEQFFGPGTRLTVL.